This is a list of T cell receptor beta chains from one sample in a study of blood T cells in healthy people across ages. TCRdb ran MiXCR on the 5' RACE reads and lists one entry per CDR3 protein. The table records over 1,300,000 distinct CDR3 sequences, approximately 59% of them present only once. The specimen was blood. The source is a man aged 18 to 35 in good health. Each CDR3 is given with its conserved first and last residue. The order of the fields is V gene, J gene, clone size, D gene, CDR3 protein, CDR3 DNA. The D gene is left open where the match is weak. Clone size is shown for a subset of rows, as once, few, many or a class of expanded clone.

V gene: TRBV12-3/TRBV12-4; J gene: TRBJ1-2; clone size: .; D gene: TRBD1; CDR3 protein: CASRPTGGHGYTF; CDR3 DNA: TGTGCCAGCAGACCTACAGGGGGGCATGGCTACACCTTC
V gene: TRBV7-2; J gene: TRBJ1-2; clone size: .; D gene: .; CDR3 protein: CASSFAGPMGQGFGYTF; CDR3 DNA: TGTGCCAGCAGCTTCGCCGGGCCCATGGGGCAGGGCTTCGGCTACACCTTC
V gene: TRBV7-9; J gene: TRBJ1-2; clone size: once; D gene: .; CDR3 protein: CASSLILAGGRSYGYTF; CDR3 DNA: TGTGCCAGCAGCTTAATCCTCGCGGGGGGCCGATCCTATGGCTACACCTTC
V gene: TRBV12-5; J gene: TRBJ2-1; clone size: .; D gene: .; CDR3 protein: CASGTYRPSSYNEQFF; CDR3 DNA: TGTGCTAGTGGTACTTACAGGCCGAGCTCCTACAATGAGCAGTTCTTC
V gene: TRBV13; J gene: TRBJ1-5; clone size: .; D gene: TRBD1; CDR3 protein: CASSFRGQGALGNQPQHF; CDR3 DNA: TGTGCCAGCAGCTTCCGGGGACAGGGGGCGTTAGGCAATCAGCCCCAGCATTTT
V gene: TRBV24-1; J gene: TRBJ2-6; clone size: .; D gene: .; CDR3 protein: CATMAESSGANVLTF; CDR3 DNA: TGTGCCACCATGGCAGAGAGCTCTGGGGCCAACGTCCTGACTTTC
V gene: TRBV29-1; J gene: TRBJ1-4; clone size: .; D gene: .; CDR3 protein: CSVYSNEKLFF; CDR3 DNA: TGCAGCGTCTACAGCAATGAAAAACTGTTTTTT
V gene: TRBV29-1; J gene: TRBJ2-3; clone size: .; D gene: TRBD2; CDR3 protein: CSSGVGLAADTQYF; CDR3 DNA: TGCAGCTCTGGGGTGGGACTAGCGGCAGATACGCAGTATTTT
V gene: TRBV20-1; J gene: TRBJ2-3; clone size: few; D gene: TRBD2; CDR3 protein: CSAKRGWAGGVTDTQYF; CDR3 DNA: TGCAGTGCTAAGAGGGGTTGGGCGGGAGGAGTCACAGATACGCAGTATTTT
V gene: TRBV5-1; J gene: TRBJ2-6; clone size: .; D gene: .; CDR3 protein: CASSFYRECPGANVLTF; CDR3 DNA: TGCGCCAGCAGCTTCTACAGGGAGTGTCCTGGGGCCAACGTCCTGACTTTC
V gene: TRBV4-3; J gene: TRBJ2-7; clone size: few; D gene: TRBD2; CDR3 protein: CASSQRQGGISYEQYF; CDR3 DNA: TGCGCCAGCAGCCAACGCCAGGGAGGGATCTCCTACGAGCAGTACTTC
V gene: TRBV10-3; J gene: TRBJ2-7; clone size: few; D gene: .; CDR3 protein: CAISGGWTANSYEQYF; CDR3 DNA: TGTGCCATCAGTGGCGGGTGGACGGCTAACTCCTACGAGCAGTACTTC
V gene: TRBV7-7; J gene: TRBJ2-7; clone size: few; D gene: .; CDR3 protein: CASSSLQGASTYEQYF; CDR3 DNA: TGTGCTAGCAGCTCCCTACAGGGTGCCTCAACCTACGAGCAGTACTTC
V gene: TRBV11-2; J gene: TRBJ2-7; clone size: .; D gene: TRBD2; CDR3 protein: CASSCGVAGGNEQYF; CDR3 DNA: TGTGCCAGCAGCTGTGGGGTCGCGGGAGGCAACGAGCAGTACTTC
V gene: TRBV29-1; J gene: TRBJ2-3; clone size: .; D gene: TRBD2; CDR3 protein: CSAGTSVGTDTQYF; CDR3 DNA: TGCAGCGCAGGGACTAGCGTAGGCACAGATACGCAGTATTTT
V gene: TRBV5-1; J gene: TRBJ2-7; clone size: .; D gene: TRBD1; CDR3 protein: CASSPAGTGSSYEQYF; CDR3 DNA: TGCGCCAGCAGCCCCGCGGGGACAGGGAGCTCCTACGAGCAGTACTTC
V gene: TRBV29-1; J gene: TRBJ1-2; clone size: .; D gene: TRBD1; CDR3 protein: CSVEDTGGYGYTF; CDR3 DNA: TGCAGCGTTGAAGATACAGGGGGGTATGGCTACACCTTC
V gene: TRBV13; J gene: TRBJ2-7; clone size: .; D gene: TRBD1; CDR3 protein: CASSLGIGQDSYEQYF; CDR3 DNA: TGTGCCAGCAGCTTAGGCATCGGACAGGACTCCTACGAGCAGTACTTC
V gene: TRBV20-1; J gene: TRBJ1-1; clone size: .; D gene: .; CDR3 protein: CSAPARQNTEAFF; CDR3 DNA: TGCAGTGCCCCCGCCCGGCAAAACACTGAAGCTTTCTTT
V gene: TRBV6-1; J gene: TRBJ2-4; clone size: many; D gene: .; CDR3 protein: CASRGSGAKNIQYF; CDR3 DNA: TGTGCCAGCAGAGGGTCGGGAGCCAAAAACATTCAGTACTTC
V gene: TRBV3-1; J gene: TRBJ2-1; clone size: .; D gene: .; CDR3 protein: CASSHFGTFRPDEQFF; CDR3 DNA: TGTGCCAGCAGCCACTTCGGGACCTTCCGCCCTGATGAGCAGTTCTTC
V gene: TRBV20-1; J gene: TRBJ1-2; clone size: .; D gene: .; CDR3 protein: CSADPVGDFYGYTF; CDR3 DNA: TGCAGTGCTGACCCCGTAGGGGACTTCTATGGCTACACCTTC
V gene: TRBV28; J gene: TRBJ2-4; clone size: .; D gene: TRBD2; CDR3 protein: CASSRSVGGEAQYF; CDR3 DNA: TGTGCCAGCAGCCGCTCTGTGGGAGGGGAGGCCCAGTACTTC
V gene: TRBV12-3/TRBV12-4; J gene: TRBJ2-1; clone size: .; D gene: .; CDR3 protein: CASRGLETYNEQFF; CDR3 DNA: TGTGCCAGCCGCGGACTGGAGACCTACAATGAGCAGTTCTTC
V gene: TRBV29-1; J gene: TRBJ2-7; clone size: .; D gene: .; CDR3 protein: CSVVGGTNTYEQYF; CDR3 DNA: TGCAGCGTTGTGGGCGGGACGAATACCTACGAGCAGTACTTC
V gene: TRBV7-8; J gene: TRBJ2-1; clone size: few; D gene: .; CDR3 protein: CASSTLGSEQFF; CDR3 DNA: TGTGCCAGCAGCACATTAGGGTCGGAGCAGTTCTTC
V gene: TRBV20-1; J gene: TRBJ2-3; clone size: .; D gene: TRBD1; CDR3 protein: CSARDQGDTDTQYF; CDR3 DNA: TGCAGTGCTAGAGATCAGGGGGACACAGATACGCAGTATTTT
V gene: TRBV3-1; J gene: TRBJ1-2; clone size: .; D gene: .; CDR3 protein: CASSQTPGTHDGYTF; CDR3 DNA: TGTGCCAGCAGCCAAACCCCGGGGACCCATGATGGCTACACCTTC
V gene: TRBV7-9; J gene: TRBJ1-4; clone size: .; D gene: .; CDR3 protein: CASSLNQDGEKLFF; CDR3 DNA: TGTGCCAGCAGCTTAAATCAGGACGGGGAAAAACTGTTTTTT
V gene: TRBV14; J gene: TRBJ2-3; clone size: .; D gene: .; CDR3 protein: CASSHITRQGSVGTDTQYF; CDR3 DNA: TGTGCCAGCAGCCACATAACCCGTCAGGGAAGTGTAGGGACAGATACGCAGTATTTT
V gene: TRBV3-1; J gene: TRBJ2-7; clone size: .; D gene: TRBD1; CDR3 protein: CASSQYAGTGFYEQYF; CDR3 DNA: TGTGCCAGCAGCCAGTACGCCGGGACAGGGTTCTACGAGCAGTACTTC
V gene: TRBV9; J gene: TRBJ1-1; clone size: .; D gene: TRBD1; CDR3 protein: CASSQTPDRGDVDTEAFF; CDR3 DNA: TGTGCCAGCAGCCAGACCCCGGACAGGGGAGATGTGGACACTGAAGCTTTCTTT
V gene: TRBV20-1; J gene: TRBJ2-1; clone size: once; D gene: TRBD2; CDR3 protein: CSPPTSGVRNEQFF; CDR3 DNA: TGCAGTCCCCCGACTAGCGGGGTGCGTAATGAGCAGTTCTTC
V gene: TRBV4-3; J gene: TRBJ1-2; clone size: .; D gene: TRBD1; CDR3 protein: CASRGDRIYGYTF; CDR3 DNA: TGCGCCAGTAGAGGGGACAGGATATATGGCTACACCTTC
V gene: TRBV11-2; J gene: TRBJ2-5; clone size: .; D gene: .; CDR3 protein: CASSLEARGPQETQYF; CDR3 DNA: TGTGCCAGCAGCTTAGAGGCTAGGGGCCCACAAGAGACCCAGTACTTC
V gene: TRBV4-3; J gene: TRBJ2-1; clone size: few; D gene: .; CDR3 protein: CASSQFAASGTRVEQFF; CDR3 DNA: TGCGCCAGCAGCCAATTTGCGGCAAGCGGGACAAGAGTTGAGCAGTTCTTC
V gene: TRBV5-5; J gene: TRBJ2-3; clone size: .; D gene: .; CDR3 protein: CASSVVKNTDTQYF; CDR3 DNA: TGTGCCAGCAGCGTGGTCAAGAACACAGATACGCAGTATTTT
V gene: TRBV24-1; J gene: TRBJ2-2; clone size: few; D gene: .; CDR3 protein: CATSSRTGELFF; CDR3 DNA: TGTGCCACCAGTTCAAGAACCGGGGAGCTGTTTTTT
V gene: TRBV14; J gene: TRBJ2-1; clone size: .; D gene: .; CDR3 protein: CASSPRGLGSEQFF; CDR3 DNA: TGTGCCAGCAGCCCCCGGGGGCTGGGAAGTGAGCAGTTCTTC
V gene: TRBV5-1; J gene: TRBJ1-2; clone size: .; D gene: .; CDR3 protein: CASSLGQQTNYGYTF; CDR3 DNA: TGCGCCAGCAGCTTGGGACAGCAGACTAACTATGGCTACACCTTC
V gene: TRBV7-9; J gene: TRBJ2-4; clone size: few; D gene: .; CDR3 protein: CASSQRDLNIQYF; CDR3 DNA: TGTGCCAGCAGCCAACGGGACCTAAACATTCAGTACTTC
V gene: TRBV28; J gene: TRBJ2-1; clone size: few; D gene: TRBD2; CDR3 protein: CATHLAGGPNEQFF; CDR3 DNA: TGTGCCACACATCTAGCGGGGGGGCCCAATGAGCAGTTCTTC
V gene: TRBV20-1; J gene: TRBJ1-3; clone size: .; D gene: .; CDR3 protein: CSAVDSASGNTIYF; CDR3 DNA: TGCAGTGCGGTGGACAGCGCCTCTGGAAACACCATATATTTT
V gene: TRBV13; J gene: TRBJ2-5; clone size: few; D gene: .; CDR3 protein: CASSQGSETQYF; CDR3 DNA: TGTGCCAGCAGCCAGGGATCCGAGACCCAGTACTTC
V gene: TRBV7-2; J gene: TRBJ2-3; clone size: .; D gene: TRBD1; CDR3 protein: CASSLDRGLGDTQYF; CDR3 DNA: TGTGCCAGCAGCTTAGACAGGGGCCTAGGGGATACGCAGTATTTT
V gene: TRBV9; J gene: TRBJ2-1; clone size: .; D gene: .; CDR3 protein: CASSVESGRNEQFF; CDR3 DNA: TGTGCCAGCAGCGTAGAATCGGGGCGCAATGAGCAGTTCTTC
V gene: TRBV4-3; J gene: TRBJ2-3; clone size: .; D gene: .; CDR3 protein: CASSLSRTFTDTQYF; CDR3 DNA: TGCGCCAGCAGCCTCTCAAGGACTTTCACAGATACGCAGTATTTT
V gene: TRBV2; J gene: TRBJ2-1; clone size: .; D gene: .; CDR3 protein: CATDELGRGSYNEQFF; CDR3 DNA: TGTGCCACCGACGAACTAGGGCGGGGCTCCTACAATGAGCAGTTCTTC
V gene: TRBV12-5; J gene: TRBJ2-3; clone size: few; D gene: TRBD1; CDR3 protein: CASLSGTGGTDTQYF; CDR3 DNA: TGTGCTAGTCTATCAGGGACAGGGGGCACAGATACGCAGTATTTT
V gene: TRBV7-2; J gene: TRBJ2-1; clone size: few; D gene: TRBD2; CDR3 protein: CASSLGLAGEQFF; CDR3 DNA: TGTGCCAGCAGTTTGGGACTAGCGGGGGAGCAGTTCTTC
V gene: TRBV20-1; J gene: TRBJ2-7; clone size: once; D gene: TRBD2; CDR3 protein: CSARLAGDFYEQYF; CDR3 DNA: TGCAGCGCCCGTCTAGCGGGAGACTTCTACGAGCAGTACTTC
V gene: TRBV29-1; J gene: TRBJ2-1; clone size: .; D gene: TRBD2; CDR3 protein: CSVSLAGYYNEQFF; CDR3 DNA: TGCAGCGTTAGCCTAGCGGGGTACTACAATGAACAGTTCTTC
V gene: TRBV4-3; J gene: TRBJ2-6; clone size: few; D gene: .; CDR3 protein: CASSQERIDSNNVLTF; CDR3 DNA: TGCGCCAGCAGCCAAGAAAGAATCGACAGCAACAACGTCCTGACTTTC
V gene: TRBV7-2; J gene: TRBJ2-5; clone size: .; D gene: .; CDR3 protein: CAVPGGKDEQYF; CDR3 DNA: TGTGCCGTACCCGGGGGAAAGGATGAGCAGTACTTC
V gene: TRBV11-3; J gene: TRBJ2-5; clone size: .; D gene: .; CDR3 protein: CASSTRDTKTQYF; CDR3 DNA: TGTGCCAGCAGCACCCGGGACACGAAGACCCAGTACTTC
V gene: TRBV14; J gene: TRBJ2-5; clone size: .; D gene: .; CDR3 protein: CASSQTSFGQYF; CDR3 DNA: TGTGCCAGCAGCCAAACTAGTTTCGGGCAGTACTTC
V gene: TRBV5-1; J gene: TRBJ1-1; clone size: .; D gene: .; CDR3 protein: CASSLGSLEAFF; CDR3 DNA: TGCGCCAGCAGCTTGGGCTCGCTGGAAGCTTTCTTT
V gene: TRBV7-2; J gene: TRBJ2-3; clone size: few; D gene: .; CDR3 protein: CASSLDPSVGTDTQYF; CDR3 DNA: TGTGCCAGCAGCTTAGATCCGAGCGTGGGCACAGATACGCAGTATTTT